One and the same sample provided the 19 T cell receptor beta chains below, sequenced in a study of shared clonotypes between healthy human individuals. Method: immunoSEQ multiplex PCR; TCRdb's copy keeps in-frame clones and lacks some. The table records roughly 590,000 clones, around 95% of them present only once. Terminally differentiated effector memory CD45RA+ cells were excluded from the naive CD8 cells, which were CD45RO-negative and positively selected for CCR7. Sample: naive CD8+ T cells sorted from blood. The receptors shown here come from a woman younger than 45 in good health.

This chain connects TRBV6-1 to TRBJ1-2, with no clear D. Trimming cost V 1 base and J 7 bases, with 10 bases left between them. The CDR3 is 13 residues long. Germline values: CDR1 MNHNS, CDR2 SASEGT. DNA of the CDR3: TGTGCCAGCAGTGAAGATCCGGACGGTGGCTACACCTTC. Amino acid sequence: CASSEDPDGGYTF.

V is TRBV11-2 and J is TRBJ1-4; the match to TRBD1 covers 8 bases. This CDR3 region has 15 residues. Germline values: CDR1 SGHAT, CDR2 FQNNGV. With 5 bases clipped from V and 4 bases from J, the junction kept 6 bases outside the gene matches. The CDR3 DNA is TGTGCCAGCAGCAGGACAGGGAATGTTAATGAAAAACTGTTTTTT. Its protein product is CASSRTGNVNEKLFF.

This clone was recorded a few times. V usage is TRBV4-1 and J usage is TRBJ2-2; D not certain. The CDR3 extends over 12 amino acids. The germline gives CDR1 MGHRA, CDR2 YSYEKL. Trimming shortened V by 2 bases and J by 8 bases, and 6 bases separated the two germline ends. CDR3 sequence: CASSQMSGELFF. In DNA, the CDR3 is TGCGCCAGCAGCCAAATGTCTGGGGAGCTGTTTTTT.

The chain has TRBV2 and TRBJ2-7; D may match TRBD1 or TRBD2 (5 bases each). V dropped 7 bases and J dropped 2 bases, with 12 bases sitting between them. CDR1 is SNHLY and CDR2 is FYNNEI in the germline V gene. The CDR3 covers 13 residues. This CDR3 reads CASTPGRTYEQYF. For the CDR3, the DNA is TGTGCCAGCACACCGGGACGGACCTACGAGCAGTACTTC. Combining the CDR3 with reference TRBV2 and TRBJ2-7 gives the whole variable domain EPEVTQTPSHQVTQMGQEVILRCVPISNHLYFYWYRQILGQKVEFLVSFYNNEISEKSEIFDDQFSVERPDGSNFTLKIRSTKLEDSAMYFCASTPGRTYEQYFGPGTRLTVT.

The chain combines TRBV2 with TRBJ2-5; 8 bases are shared with TRBD1. The J call is uncertain, as TRBJ2-7 better fits the DNA end. Germline V CDR1 and CDR2: SNHLY, FYNNEI. The CDR3 sequence is 16 residues long. CDR3 sequence: CASSDEGQDSSYEQYF. The CDR3 DNA sequence: TGTGCCAGCAGTGACGAGGGACAGGACAGCTCCTACGAGCAGTACTTC.

The gene calls are TRBV13 and TRBJ2-7; 8 positions match TRBD1. Germline assignment: CDR1 PRHDT and CDR2 FYEKMQ (reference sequence). The CDR3 spans 14 residues. With 5 bases clipped from V and 3 bases from J, the junction kept 6 bases outside the gene matches. The chain's CDR3 is CASSRQGAHYEQYF. The CDR3 nucleotides read TGTGCCAGCAGCCGCCAGGGGGCCCACTACGAGCAGTACTTC.

The chain is built from TRBV7-6 and TRBJ2-5, with D perhaps matching TRBD2 (6 bases). The DNA end is a closer match to TRBJ2-7, so the J assignment may be wrong. Germline lookup yields CDR1 SGHVS and CDR2 FNYEAQ. The CDR3 is 13 amino acids. The DNA for the CDR3 is TGTGCCAGCAGCCCACGACTAGGCATCGAGCAGTACTTC. This codes for CASSPRLGIEQYF.

The V gene is TRBV27, the J gene TRBJ2-7; D remains ambiguous. The germline V and J ends were trimmed by 3 bases and 0 bases, with 15 bases remaining between them. The CDR3 is made up of 16 amino acids. Looked up from germline, CDR1 is MNHEY and CDR2 is SMNVEV (reference sequence). CDR3 region: CASSFSGSSSSYEQYF. The CDR3 DNA is TGTGCCAGCAGTTTTTCCGGCTCCTCGAGCTCCTACGAGCAGTACTTC.

The V call is TRBV6-1, the J call TRBJ1-2, with D tentatively TRBD1 (5 bases). This CDR3 region has 13 residues. CDR1 is MNHNS, CDR2 SASEGT, per germline. V lost 4 bases to trimming and J lost 7 bases, with 13 bases between them. The CDR3 region is CASSAGWGGGYTF. CDR3 bases: TGTGCCAGCAGTGCGGGCTGGGGGGGTGGCTACACCTTC.

The chain combines TRBV6-5 with TRBJ2-5; no definite D call. CDR3 length: 13 amino acids. In germline, CDR1 is MNHEY, CDR2 SVGAGI. V was trimmed by 6 bases and J by 7 bases, leaving 15 bases between them. The CDR3 spells CASSPVDWRTQYF. CDR3 DNA: TGTGCCAGCAGCCCCGTCGACTGGCGGACCCAGTACTTC.

The chain joins TRBV30 to TRBJ1-3, with 7 bases fitting TRBD1. The CDR3 totals 14 residues. Germline V lookup: CDR1 GTSNPN, CDR2 SVGIG (reference sequence). Trimming took 0 bases from V and 8 from J; bases not matched to a gene: 7. CDR3 region: CAWSVGQGVDTIYF. The CDR3 DNA follows: TGTGCCTGGAGTGTGGGTCAGGGGGTAGACACCATATATTTT.

The chain uses TRBV7-9 and TRBJ2-5, with D perhaps TRBD1 (6 bases). There are 12 residues in the CDR3. The V and J ends lost 5 bases and 3 bases respectively, with 7 bases between them. Per the germline V gene, CDR1 is SEHNR and CDR2 is FQNEAQ (reference sequence). CDR3 bases: TGTGCCAGCAGCCACAGGGAAGAGACCCAGTACTTC. Protein sequence: CASSHREETQYF.

The chain joins TRBV7-9 to TRBJ1-6; D gene unclear. The length of the CDR3 is 16 residues. The V end was cut by 5 bases, the J end by 7 bases, with 18 bases between. Germline values: CDR1 SEHNR, CDR2 FQNEAQ (reference sequence). The CDR3 loop reads CASSPPEDGPNSPLHF. In DNA, the CDR3 is TGTGCCAGCAGCCCCCCGGAGGACGGCCCAAATTCACCCCTCCACTTT.

Written as DNA, the CDR3 is TGTGCCAGCAGTTCCTTTCCGGGACAGAGCTCCTACGAGCAGTACTTC. Translated: CASSSFPGQSSYEQYF. The chain links TRBV6-5 to TRBJ2-7; 7 nucleotides match TRBD1. The trim removed 4 bases at V and 0 bases at J, leaving 9 bases unmatched. Germline CDR1 MNHEY, CDR2 SVGAGI. This CDR3 is built from 16 residues.

The chain has TRBV27 and TRBJ1-2; perhaps TRBD1 as D (6 bases). The CDR3 extends over 13 amino acids. With 6 bases removed from V and 5 bases from J, the gap between germline ends came to 13 bases. The germline V gene has CDR1 MNHEY and CDR2 SMNVEV (reference sequence). The CDR3 nucleotides read TGTGCCAGCAGCCACCGGACAGAGTATGGCTACACCTTC. This sequence encodes CASSHRTEYGYTF.

Of note for this clone: Within the sample, other DNA sequences also encode this same CDR3. The gene calls are TRBV25-1 and TRBJ1-5; D gene unclear. Germline assignment: CDR1 MGHDK and CDR2 SYGVNS. Between the trimmed V and J ends, which lost 2 bases and 2 bases, there was a span of 4 bases. The length of the CDR3 is 13 residues. CDR3 sequence (DNA): TGTGCCAGCAGTGAAACTGGCAATCAGCCCCAGCATTTT. It yields the protein CASSETGNQPQHF.

The gene calls are TRBV7-8 and TRBJ1-2; possible D gene TRBD1, 6 bases. Germline-derived CDR1 and CDR2 are SGHVS and FQNEAQ. The CDR3 is 14 amino acids. With 5 bases removed from V and 1 base from J, the gap between germline ends came to 11 bases. The CDR3 nucleotides are TGTGCCAGCAGCCCGACAGGCAGTAACTATGGCTACACCTTC. Translation gives CASSPTGSNYGYTF.

The chain is built from TRBV27 and TRBJ2-3; D not certain. Germline CDR1 reads MNHEY; CDR2 reads SMNVEV (reference sequence). There are 15 residues in the CDR3. The ends were cut back, 5 bases at V and 0 bases at J, with 12 bases in the middle. For the CDR3, the DNA is TGTGCCAGCAGTCCGACACTCCCTAGCACAGATACGCAGTATTTT. Protein sequence: CASSPTLPSTDTQYF.

V and J are TRBV29-1 and TRBJ2-1, with D possibly matching TRBD2 (6 bases). Deletions cut 3 bases from V and 4 bases from J, with 16 bases between. Germline values: CDR1 SQVTM, CDR2 ANQGSEA. This CDR3 spans 15 amino acids. This CDR3 reads CSVEGSGDIYNEQFF. The CDR3 DNA is TGCAGCGTTGAGGGGTCGGGAGATATTTACAATGAGCAGTTCTTC.